Listed here are 26 T cell receptor beta chains from one sample, sequenced in a study of blood T cell repertoires in COVID-19. The protocol was immunoSEQ multiplex PCR, while the TCRdb copy is restricted to in-frame clones and leaves out a portion. The table has 50,000 to 65,000 clones, approximately 86% seen once. The sequenced sample was peripheral blood. Receptor source: a woman at least 80 years old with COVID-19, enrolled during active disease.

In this sample, this clone turned up once. V and J are TRBV5-1 and TRBJ2-7; 9 bases are a match to TRBD1. Per germline, CDR1 SGHRS and CDR2 YFSETQ. There are 15 residues in the CDR3. The V gene end was trimmed by 4 bases and the J gene end by 0 bases; junction bases not matched to a gene: 5. As DNA, the CDR3 is TGCGCCAGCAGCAATGACAGGGGGTTCTCCTACGAGCAGTACTTC. This codes for CASSNDRGFSYEQYF.

This clone appeared a single time. The sample holds other DNA sequences that translate to the same CDR3. J is TRBJ2-7 and V is TRBV5-6; tentative D call: TRBD1 (6 bases). The CDR3 length is 11 residues. In germline, CDR1 is SGHDT, CDR2 YYEEEE. V was cut by 5 bases and J by 6 bases, with 9 bases left in between. The CDR3 region is CASSLDSEQYF. The CDR3 DNA sequence: TGTGCCAGCAGTCTGGACAGCGAGCAGTACTTC. The variable domain in full, with the rest retrieved from reference TRBV5-6 and TRBJ2-7, is DAGVTQSPTHLIKTRGQQVTLRCSPKSGHDTVSWYQQALGQGPQFIFQYYEEEERQRGNFPDRFSGHQFPNYSSELNVNALLLGDSALYLCASSLDSEQYFGPGTRLTVT.

This rearrangement joins TRBV5-5 to TRBJ2-5; tentatively, D is TRBD2 (6 bases). The CDR3 is made up of 15 amino acids. Germline assignment: CDR1 SGHKS and CDR2 YYEKEE (reference sequence). Trimming pared 4 bases from V and 4 bases from J, leaving 17 bases between. The CDR3 region has the DNA TGTGCCAGCAGCCTCCTGGCGGGGTCAGGAGAGACCCAGTACTTC. Residues: CASSLLAGSGETQYF.

This chain joins TRBV3-1 (or the pseudogene TRBV3-2) and TRBJ1-4; 7 bases are shared with TRBD1. Unmatched junction bases numbered 7, after V lost 5 bases and J lost 10 bases. This CDR3 spans 13 amino acids. Germline CDR1 LGHDT, CDR2 YNNKEL (reference sequence). The DNA of the CDR3 is TGTGCCAGCAGCGGTCAGGGGGGTGGAAAACTGTTTTTT. It codes for CASSGQGGGKLFF.

V gene TRBV3-1 (or the pseudogene TRBV3-2) combines with J gene TRBJ1-1; D not certain. Per the germline V gene, CDR1 is LGHDT and CDR2 is YNNKEL (reference sequence). The germline V and J ends were trimmed by 1 base and 0 bases, with 18 bases remaining between them. The CDR3 is made up of 18 amino acids. The CDR3 sequence: CASSQVLGKRGMNTEAFF. The CDR3 DNA reads as TGTGCCAGCAGCCAAGTTTTAGGGAAGCGGGGAATGAACACTGAAGCTTTCTTT.

The chain carries TRBV5-8 and TRBJ2-4; possibly TRBD1 for D (6 bases). Trimming stripped 4 bases from V and 0 bases from J, with 14 bases between. In germline, CDR1 is SGHTS, CDR2 YDEGEE. CDR3 length: 16 amino acids. CDR3 residues: CASSRQELLAKNIQYF. The CDR3 bases are TGTGCCAGCAGCCGACAGGAACTATTAGCCAAAAACATTCAGTACTTC.

J is TRBJ1-2 and V is TRBV9, with D unresolved. V lost 0 bases and J 4 bases, leaving 28 bases between the germline ends. The CDR3 extends over 20 amino acids. The germline CDR1 and CDR2 sequences are SGDLS and YYNGEE. The CDR3 sequence is CASSVGLFAQDSGSGYGYTF. The CDR3 DNA reads as TGTGCCAGCAGCGTAGGACTCTTCGCCCAGGACTCAGGTTCTGGCTATGGCTACACCTTC.

V and J are TRBV5-1 and TRBJ2-7, with D possibly matching TRBD2 (5 bases). Germline V gives CDR1 SGHRS, CDR2 YFSETQ. Trimming took off 4 bases at V and 0 bases at J, with 11 bases between the two ends. This CDR3 has 14 amino acids. For the CDR3, the DNA is TGCGCCAGCAGCCCGACAAGCGGCTCCTACGAGCAGTACTTC. Translated: CASSPTSGSYEQYF. Full variable domain (outside the CDR3, taken from reference TRBV5-1 and TRBJ2-7): KAGVTQTPRYLIKTRGQQVTLSCSPISGHRSVSWYQQTPGQGLQFLFEYFSETQRNKGNFPGRFSGRQFSNSRSEMNVSTLELGDSALYLCASSPTSGSYEQYFGPGTRLTVT.

The chain is built from TRBV18 and TRBJ1-3; no clear D gene. This CDR3 comprises 13 residues. Germline CDR1 and CDR2: KGHSH and LQKENI. Trimming stripped 2 bases from V and 4 bases from J, with 6 bases between. In DNA, the CDR3 is TGTGCCAGCTCACCAGCCGCGGGAAACACCATATATTTT. Its translation is CASSPAAGNTIYF.

The CDR3 region has the DNA TGTGCTAGTGGCCCGACCGGGGGGGGACCTACGCAGTATTTT. Residues: CASGPTGGGPTQYF. V usage is TRBV12-5 and J usage is TRBJ2-3, with TRBD2 identical over 8 bases. Germline CDR1 is LGHNT and CDR2 is FRNRAP. The CDR3 runs to 14 residues. V lost 6 bases, J lost 8 bases, and 10 bases stayed unmatched. The full variable domain, rest sourced from reference TRBV12-5 and TRBJ2-3, is DARVTQTPRHKVTEMGQEVTMRCQPILGHNTVFWYRQTMMQGLELLAYFRNRAPLDDSGMPKDRFSAEMPDATLATLKIQPSEPRDSAVYFCASGPTGGGPTQYFGPGTRLTVL.

The chain has TRBV3-1 (or the pseudogene TRBV3-2) and TRBJ2-1; D is possibly TRBD2 (6 bases). The CDR3 runs 13 residues. Germline V gene data show CDR1 as LGHDT and CDR2 as YNNKEL (reference sequence). Trimming took 1 base from V and 12 from J, leaving 13 bases between them. CDR3 sequence (DNA): TGTGCCAGCAGCCAAGGGCGGGGCAGGTGGCAGTTCTTC. This codes for CASSQGRGRWQFF.

The rearrangement joins TRBV6-2 or TRBV6-3 to TRBJ2-1, with 9 bases that match TRBD2. The V segment lost 5 bases and the J segment 9 bases; nucleotides outside the gene matches: 14. The CDR3 covers 16 residues. CDR1 MNHEY and CDR2 SVGEGT come from the germline V gene. CDR3 protein: CASSSAERGVSGEQFF. DNA of the CDR3: TGTGCCAGCAGTAGCGCGGAGCGGGGGGTCTCTGGTGAGCAGTTCTTC.

V usage is TRBV3-1 (or the pseudogene TRBV3-2) and J usage is TRBJ1-4; no clear D gene. V gave up 0 bases and J gave up 3 bases, with 5 bases separating them. Germline CDR1 and CDR2: LGHDT and YNNKEL (reference sequence). The CDR3 is 14 amino acids. The CDR3 region is CASSQDTANEKLFF. DNA for the CDR3: TGTGCCAGCAGCCAAGATACGGCTAATGAAAAACTGTTTTTT.

This CDR3 is CASSLSPSRTQYF. The CDR3 bases are TGTGCCAGCAGTTTGAGTCCGTCGCGGACGCAGTATTTT. V and J are TRBV12-3 or TRBV12-4 and TRBJ2-3; no definite D call. The CDR3 length is 13 residues. V was clipped by 3 bases and J by 9 bases, with 13 bases between them.

The chain combines TRBV2 with TRBJ2-6; D may be TRBD2 (7 bases). Deletions cut 11 bases from V and 2 bases from J, with 10 bases between. The CDR3 has 13 amino acids. CDR1 is SNHLY and CDR2 is FYNNEI in the germline V gene. CDR3 coding DNA: TGTGCCGGAGGGGGGGCTGGGGCCAACGTCCTGACTTTC. Its translation: CAGGGAGANVLTF.

The J gene is TRBJ1-2, the V gene TRBV12-3 or TRBV12-4; possibly TRBD1 for D (6 bases). The CDR3 sequence is 13 residues long. The ends were cut back, 5 bases at V and 0 bases at J, with 7 bases in the middle. The CDR3, as DNA: TGTGCCAGCAGTGGACAGACTAACTATGGCTACACCTTC. This encodes CASSGQTNYGYTF.

The chain links TRBV12-5 to TRBJ1-6; 9 nucleotides line up with TRBD1. The CDR3 sequence is 15 residues long. CDR1 and CDR2 from the germline V gene are LGHNT and FRNRAP. V lost 1 base to trimming and J lost 8 bases; unmatched junction nucleotides: 3. Here the CDR3 DNA reads TGTGCTAGTGGTTTGGACACAGGGGGCTATTCACCCCTCCACTTT. Its protein is CASGLDTGGYSPLHF.

The rearrangement joins TRBV5-1 to TRBJ2-2; D is possibly TRBD1 (6 bases). The germline gives CDR1 SGHRS, CDR2 YFSETQ. Between the trimmed V and J ends, which lost 2 bases and 6 bases, there was a span of 11 bases. This CDR3 comprises 14 residues. The CDR3 DNA follows: TGCGCCAGCAGCTTATCAGGGGACGCCGGGGAGCTGTTTTTT. Its protein is CASSLSGDAGELFF. Full variable domain (outside the CDR3, taken from reference TRBV5-1 and TRBJ2-2): KAGVTQTPRYLIKTRGQQVTLSCSPISGHRSVSWYQQTPGQGLQFLFEYFSETQRNKGNFPGRFSGRQFSNSRSEMNVSTLELGDSALYLCASSLSGDAGELFFGEGSRLTVL.

The chain carries TRBV10-3 and TRBJ2-3, with 10 bases matching TRBD1. V lost 4 bases and J lost 5; bases outside the gene matches: 12. This CDR3 spans 17 amino acids. CDR1 is ENHRY, CDR2 SYGVKD, per germline. DNA of the CDR3: TGTGCCATCAGTGGCTCCCTAGACAGGGGGCGCGGAGATACGCAGTATTTT. It yields the protein CAISGSLDRGRGDTQYF.

This sequence joins TRBV5-1 and TRBJ2-7; D gene uncertain. CDR1 and CDR2 (germline): SGHRS, YFSETQ. The CDR3 has 14 residues. The V gene lost 0 bases and the J gene lost 3 bases, with 10 bases spanning the gap. CDR3 DNA: TGCGCCAGCAGCTTGGGTTCGTATTTCTACGAGCAGTACTTC. Residues: CASSLGSYFYEQYF.

The chain has TRBV6-6 and TRBJ1-6; 9 nucleotides agree with TRBD1. The CDR3 spans 15 residues. Germline values: CDR1 MNHNY, CDR2 SVGAGI (reference sequence). The trim removed 8 bases at V and 7 bases at J, leaving 9 bases unmatched. CDR3 nucleotides: TGTGCCAGCCACCTCGACAGGGGGTTCAATTCACCCCTCCACTTT. The encoded protein is CASHLDRGFNSPLHF.

This clone came up a few times. This sequence joins TRBV5-1 and TRBJ1-2; TRBD1 matches 9 bases. Trimming took 3 bases from V and 8 from J; bases not matched to a gene: 8. Per the germline V gene, CDR1 is SGHRS and CDR2 is YFSETQ. This CDR3 has 14 amino acids. The CDR3 bases are TGCGCCAGCAGCTATGGGACAGGGAGTCGAGGCTACACCTTC. This encodes CASSYGTGSRGYTF.

This chain uses TRBV10-3 with TRBJ2-7, with no clear D. This CDR3 contains 13 residues. The germline V gene encodes CDR1 ENHRY and CDR2 SYGVKD. The V end lost 6 bases, the J end lost 3 bases, and 12 bases lay between the germline ends. Here the CDR3 reads CAIRGELGYEQYF. CDR3 nucleotide sequence: TGTGCCATCAGAGGAGAGCTGGGCTACGAGCAGTACTTC.

This sequence joins TRBV30 and TRBJ1-1; TRBD1 agrees at 9 bases. The trim removed 1 base at V and 11 bases at J, leaving 2 bases unmatched. The CDR3 loop spans 11 amino acids. Germline loops: CDR1 GTSNPN, CDR2 SVGIG (reference sequence). CDR3 in amino acids: CAWSGDRVAFF. The DNA for the CDR3 is TGTGCCTGGAGTGGGGACAGGGTGGCTTTCTTT.

This clone was detected only a few times. V usage is TRBV5-1 and J usage is TRBJ2-7, with 8 bases aligning to TRBD1. Trimming took 4 bases from V and 7 from J; bases not matched to a gene: 4. The germline V gene encodes CDR1 SGHRS and CDR2 YFSETQ. This CDR3 is 12 amino acids long. CDR3 sequence reads: CASSIGQGEQYF. CDR3 nucleotides: TGCGCCAGCAGCATCGGACAGGGAGAGCAGTACTTC.

This chain links TRBV5-1 with TRBJ1-2; 7 positions match TRBD1. The CDR3 runs 14 residues. With V trimmed by 0 bases and J by 2 bases, 1 base remained unmatched. Germline V lookup: CDR1 SGHRS, CDR2 YFSETQ. CDR3 residues: CASSLEGGNYGYTF. CDR3 in DNA: TGCGCCAGCAGCTTGGAAGGGGGCAACTATGGCTACACCTTC. Combining the CDR3 with reference TRBV5-1 and TRBJ1-2 gives the whole variable domain KAGVTQTPRYLIKTRGQQVTLSCSPISGHRSVSWYQQTPGQGLQFLFEYFSETQRNKGNFPGRFSGRQFSNSRSEMNVSTLELGDSALYLCASSLEGGNYGYTFGSGTRLTVV.